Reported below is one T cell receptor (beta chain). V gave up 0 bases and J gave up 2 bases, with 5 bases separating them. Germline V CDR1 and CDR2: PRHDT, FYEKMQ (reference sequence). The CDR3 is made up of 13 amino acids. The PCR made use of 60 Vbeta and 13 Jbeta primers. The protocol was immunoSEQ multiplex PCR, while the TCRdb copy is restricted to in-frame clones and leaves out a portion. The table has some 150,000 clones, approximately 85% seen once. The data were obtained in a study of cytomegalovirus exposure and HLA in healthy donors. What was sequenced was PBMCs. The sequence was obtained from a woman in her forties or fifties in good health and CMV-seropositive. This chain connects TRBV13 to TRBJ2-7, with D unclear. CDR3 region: CASSLGLAYEQYF. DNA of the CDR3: TGTGCCAGCAGCTTAGGGTTAGCCTACGAGCAGTACTTC.